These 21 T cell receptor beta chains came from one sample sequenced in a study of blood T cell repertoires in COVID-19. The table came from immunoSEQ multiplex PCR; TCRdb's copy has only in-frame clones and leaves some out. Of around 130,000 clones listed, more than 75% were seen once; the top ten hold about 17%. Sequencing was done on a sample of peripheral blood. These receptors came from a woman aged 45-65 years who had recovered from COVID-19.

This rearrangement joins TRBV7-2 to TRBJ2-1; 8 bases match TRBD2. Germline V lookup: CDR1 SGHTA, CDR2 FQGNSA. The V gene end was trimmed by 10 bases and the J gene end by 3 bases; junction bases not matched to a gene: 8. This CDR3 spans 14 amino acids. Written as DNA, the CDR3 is TGTGCCACCGAATGGAGCGGGGGCTACAATGAGCAGTTCTTC. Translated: CATEWSGGYNEQFF. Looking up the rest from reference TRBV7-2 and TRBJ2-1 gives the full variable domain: GAGVSQSPSNKVTEKGKDVELRCDPISGHTALYWYRQSLGQGLEFLIYFQGNSAPDKSGLPSDRFSAERTGGSVSTLTIQRTQQEDSAVYLCATEWSGGYNEQFFGPGTRLTVL.

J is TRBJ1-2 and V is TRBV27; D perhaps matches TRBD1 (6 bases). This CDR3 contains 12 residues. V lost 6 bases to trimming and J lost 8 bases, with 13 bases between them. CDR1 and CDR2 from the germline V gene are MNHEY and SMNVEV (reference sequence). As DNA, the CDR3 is TGTGCCAGCAGCCAAGGGGGTTACGGCTACACCTTC. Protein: CASSQGGYGYTF.

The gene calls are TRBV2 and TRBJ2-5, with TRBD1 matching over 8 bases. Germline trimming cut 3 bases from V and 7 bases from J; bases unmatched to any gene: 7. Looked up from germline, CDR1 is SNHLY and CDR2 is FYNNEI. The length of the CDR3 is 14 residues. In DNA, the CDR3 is TGTGCCAGCAGTGAGGGCAGGGGGCGTGGGACCCAGTACTTC. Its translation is CASSEGRGRGTQYF.

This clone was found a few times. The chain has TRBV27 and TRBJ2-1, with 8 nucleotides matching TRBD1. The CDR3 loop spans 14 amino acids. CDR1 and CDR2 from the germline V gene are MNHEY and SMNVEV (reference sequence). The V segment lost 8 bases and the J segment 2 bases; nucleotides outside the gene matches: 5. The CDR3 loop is CASGRQGPYNEQFF. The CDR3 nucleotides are TGTGCCAGCGGGCGACAGGGGCCCTACAATGAGCAGTTCTTC.

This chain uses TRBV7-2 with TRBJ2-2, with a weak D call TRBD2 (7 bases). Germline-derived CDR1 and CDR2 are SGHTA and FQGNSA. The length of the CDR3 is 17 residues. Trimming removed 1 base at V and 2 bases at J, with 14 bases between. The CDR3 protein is CASSLGLGGGNTGELFF. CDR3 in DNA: TGTGCCAGCAGCTTAGGGCTAGGGGGGGGTAACACCGGGGAGCTGTTTTTT.

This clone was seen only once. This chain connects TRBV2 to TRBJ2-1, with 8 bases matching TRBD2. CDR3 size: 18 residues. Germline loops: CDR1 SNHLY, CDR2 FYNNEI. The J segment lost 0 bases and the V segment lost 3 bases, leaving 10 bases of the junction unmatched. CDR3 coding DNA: TGTGCCAGCAGTGATGTAGCGGGAACGCGGCGCTCCTACAATGAGCAGTTCTTC. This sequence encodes CASSDVAGTRRSYNEQFF.

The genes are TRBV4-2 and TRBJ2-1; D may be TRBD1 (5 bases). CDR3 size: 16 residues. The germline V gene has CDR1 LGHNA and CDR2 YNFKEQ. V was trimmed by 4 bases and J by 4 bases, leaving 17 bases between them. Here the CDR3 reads CASSPTGLVGYNEQFF. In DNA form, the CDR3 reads TGTGCCAGCAGCCCCACAGGTCTTGTGGGATACAATGAGCAGTTCTTC.

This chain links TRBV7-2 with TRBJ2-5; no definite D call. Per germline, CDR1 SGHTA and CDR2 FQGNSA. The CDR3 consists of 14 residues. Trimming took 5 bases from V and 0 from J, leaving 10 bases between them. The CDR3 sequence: CASSLGAYQETQYF. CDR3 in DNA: TGTGCCAGCAGCCTTGGAGCGTACCAAGAGACCCAGTACTTC.

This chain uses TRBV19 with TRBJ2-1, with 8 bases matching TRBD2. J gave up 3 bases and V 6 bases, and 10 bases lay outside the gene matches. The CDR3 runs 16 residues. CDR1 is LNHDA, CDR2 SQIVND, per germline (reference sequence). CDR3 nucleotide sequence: TGTGCCAGTAGCCCCCGACTAGCGTCAGACTACAATGAGCAGTTCTTC. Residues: CASSPRLASDYNEQFF.

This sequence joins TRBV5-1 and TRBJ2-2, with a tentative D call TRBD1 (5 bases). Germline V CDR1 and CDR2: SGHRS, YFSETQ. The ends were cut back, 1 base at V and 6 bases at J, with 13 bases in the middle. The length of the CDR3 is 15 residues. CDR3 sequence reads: CASSLQGPSPGELFF. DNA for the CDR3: TGCGCCAGCAGCTTGCAGGGCCCGAGTCCCGGGGAGCTGTTTTTT.

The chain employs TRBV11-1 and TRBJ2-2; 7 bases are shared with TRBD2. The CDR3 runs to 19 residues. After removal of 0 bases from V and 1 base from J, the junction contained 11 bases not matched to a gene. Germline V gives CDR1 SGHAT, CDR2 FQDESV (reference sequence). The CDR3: CASSLAALFTSVNTGELFF. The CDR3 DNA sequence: TGTGCCAGCAGCTTAGCGGCTTTGTTTACTAGCGTGAACACCGGGGAGCTGTTTTTT.

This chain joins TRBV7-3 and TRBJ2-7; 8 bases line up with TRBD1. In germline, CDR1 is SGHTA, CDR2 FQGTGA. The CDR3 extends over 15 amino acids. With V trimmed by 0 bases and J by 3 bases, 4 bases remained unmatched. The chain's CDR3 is CASSLTGTGHYEQYF. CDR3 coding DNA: TGTGCCAGCAGCTTAACCGGGACAGGCCACTACGAGCAGTACTTC. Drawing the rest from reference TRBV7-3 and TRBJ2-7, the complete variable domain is GAGVSQTPSNKVTEKGKYVELRCDPISGHTALYWYRQSLGQGPEFLIYFQGTGAADDSGLPNDRFFAVRPEGSVSTLKIQRTERGDSAVYLCASSLTGTGHYEQYFGPGTRLTVT.

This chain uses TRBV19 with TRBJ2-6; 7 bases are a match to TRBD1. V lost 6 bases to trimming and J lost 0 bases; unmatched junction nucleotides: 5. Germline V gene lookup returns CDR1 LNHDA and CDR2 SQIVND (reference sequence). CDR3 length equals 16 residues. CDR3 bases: TGTGCCAGTAGACAAAGGGGGCTCTCTGGGGCCAACGTCCTGACTTTC. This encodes CASRQRGLSGANVLTF.

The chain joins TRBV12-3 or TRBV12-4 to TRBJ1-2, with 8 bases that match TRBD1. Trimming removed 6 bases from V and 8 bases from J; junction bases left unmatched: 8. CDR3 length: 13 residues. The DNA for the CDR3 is TGTGCCAGCAGGTTGACAGGGGTTGGCGGCTACACCTTC. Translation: CASRLTGVGGYTF.

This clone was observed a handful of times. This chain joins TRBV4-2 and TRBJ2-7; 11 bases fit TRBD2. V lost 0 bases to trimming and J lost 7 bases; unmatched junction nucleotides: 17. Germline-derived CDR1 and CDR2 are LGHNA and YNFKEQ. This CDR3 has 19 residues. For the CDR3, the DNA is TGTGCCAGCAGCCAAGAAAGGGGACTAGCGGAATCTCCTACGAAGGAGCAGTACTTC. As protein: CASSQERGLAESPTKEQYF.

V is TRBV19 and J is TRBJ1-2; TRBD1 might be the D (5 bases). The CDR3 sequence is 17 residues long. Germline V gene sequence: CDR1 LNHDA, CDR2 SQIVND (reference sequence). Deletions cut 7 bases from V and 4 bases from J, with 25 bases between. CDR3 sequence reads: CASTPRGGTPPSYGYTF. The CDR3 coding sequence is TGTGCCAGTACCCCTCGGGGGGGAACCCCTCCAAGCTATGGCTACACCTTC.

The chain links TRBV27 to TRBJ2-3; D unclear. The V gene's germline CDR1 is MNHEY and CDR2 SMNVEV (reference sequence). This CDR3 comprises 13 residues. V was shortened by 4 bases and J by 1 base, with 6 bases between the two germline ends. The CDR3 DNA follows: TGTGCCAGCAGTTATACACGCACAGATACGCAGTATTTT. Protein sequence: CASSYTRTDTQYF.

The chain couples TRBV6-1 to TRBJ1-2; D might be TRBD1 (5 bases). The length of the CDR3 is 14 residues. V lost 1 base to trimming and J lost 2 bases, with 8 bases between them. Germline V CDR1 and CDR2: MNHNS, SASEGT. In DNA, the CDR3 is TGTGCCAGCAGTGAAGATTGGACAAACTATGGCTACACCTTC. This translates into CASSEDWTNYGYTF.

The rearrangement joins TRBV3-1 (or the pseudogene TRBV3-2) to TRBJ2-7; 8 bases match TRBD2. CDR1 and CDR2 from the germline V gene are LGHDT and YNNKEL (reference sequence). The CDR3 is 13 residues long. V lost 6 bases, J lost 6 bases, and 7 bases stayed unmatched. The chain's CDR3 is CASRAGRASEQYF. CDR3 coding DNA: TGTGCCAGCAGGGCCGGGAGGGCCAGCGAGCAGTACTTC.

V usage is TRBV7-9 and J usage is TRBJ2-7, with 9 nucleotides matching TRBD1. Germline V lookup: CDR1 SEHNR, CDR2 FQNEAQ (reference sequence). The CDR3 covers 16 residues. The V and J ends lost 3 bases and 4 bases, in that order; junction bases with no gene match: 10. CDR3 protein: CASSFTSGTGTYEQYF. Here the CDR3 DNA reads TGTGCCAGCAGCTTCACTTCCGGGACAGGGACGTACGAGCAGTACTTC.

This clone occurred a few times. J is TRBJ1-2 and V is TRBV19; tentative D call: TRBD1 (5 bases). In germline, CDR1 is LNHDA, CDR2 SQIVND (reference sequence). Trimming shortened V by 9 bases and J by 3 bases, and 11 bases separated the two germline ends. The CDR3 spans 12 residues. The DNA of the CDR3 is TGTGCCAGCAGGGCTTACGACTATGGCTACACCTTC. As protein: CASRAYDYGYTF.